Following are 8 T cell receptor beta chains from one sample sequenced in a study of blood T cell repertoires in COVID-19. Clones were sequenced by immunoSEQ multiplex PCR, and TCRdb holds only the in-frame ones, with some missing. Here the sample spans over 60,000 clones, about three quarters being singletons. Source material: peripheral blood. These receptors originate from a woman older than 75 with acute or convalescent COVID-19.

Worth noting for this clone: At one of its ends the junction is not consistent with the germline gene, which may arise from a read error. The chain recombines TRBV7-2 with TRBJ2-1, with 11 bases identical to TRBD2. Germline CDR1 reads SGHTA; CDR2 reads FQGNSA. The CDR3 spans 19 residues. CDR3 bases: TGTGCCAGCAGCAGGGAGGGACGCCTAGCGGGAGGCTCCGACAATGAGCAGTTCTTC. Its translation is CASSREGRLAGGSDNEQFF.

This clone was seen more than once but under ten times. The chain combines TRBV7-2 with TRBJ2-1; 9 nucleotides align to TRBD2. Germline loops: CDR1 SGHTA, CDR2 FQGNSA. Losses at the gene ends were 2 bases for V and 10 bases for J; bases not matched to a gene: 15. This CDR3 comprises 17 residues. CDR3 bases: TGTGCCAGCAGCTTATCTGGCGGGACTAGCCTCCCGAGGGAGCAGTTCTTC. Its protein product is CASSLSGGTSLPREQFF.

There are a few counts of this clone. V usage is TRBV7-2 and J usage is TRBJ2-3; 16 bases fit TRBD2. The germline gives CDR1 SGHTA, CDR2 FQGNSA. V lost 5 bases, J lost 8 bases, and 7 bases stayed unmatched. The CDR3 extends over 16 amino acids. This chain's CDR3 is CASSQKGLAGGGTQYF. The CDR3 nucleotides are TGTGCCAGCAGCCAGAAGGGACTAGCGGGAGGGGGTACGCAGTATTTT.

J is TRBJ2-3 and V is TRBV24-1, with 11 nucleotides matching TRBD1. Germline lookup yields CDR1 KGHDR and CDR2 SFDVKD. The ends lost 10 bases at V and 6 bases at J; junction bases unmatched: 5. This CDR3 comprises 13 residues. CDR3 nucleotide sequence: TGTGCCACATCCGGGACAGGGGGTGATACGCAGTATTTT. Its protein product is CATSGTGGDTQYF.

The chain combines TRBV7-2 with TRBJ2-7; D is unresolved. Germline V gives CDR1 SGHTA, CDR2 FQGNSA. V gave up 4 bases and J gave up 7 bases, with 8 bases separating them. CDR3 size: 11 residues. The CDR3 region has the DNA TGTGCCAGCAGCTCAGCCGTAGAGCAGTACTTC. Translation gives CASSSAVEQYF.

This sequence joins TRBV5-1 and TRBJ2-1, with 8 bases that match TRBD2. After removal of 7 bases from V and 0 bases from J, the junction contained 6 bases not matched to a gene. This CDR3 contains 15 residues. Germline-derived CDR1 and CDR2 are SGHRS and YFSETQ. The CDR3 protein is CASQPGTSSYNEQFF. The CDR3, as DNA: TGCGCCAGCCAACCGGGGACTAGCTCCTACAATGAGCAGTTCTTC.

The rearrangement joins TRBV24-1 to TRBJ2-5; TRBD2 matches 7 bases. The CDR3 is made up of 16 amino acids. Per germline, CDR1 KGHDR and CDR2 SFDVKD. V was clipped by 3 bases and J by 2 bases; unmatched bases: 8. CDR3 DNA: TGTGCCACCAGTGATCCCCCCTCGGGGGGTCAAGAGACCCAGTACTTC. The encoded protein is CATSDPPSGGQETQYF.

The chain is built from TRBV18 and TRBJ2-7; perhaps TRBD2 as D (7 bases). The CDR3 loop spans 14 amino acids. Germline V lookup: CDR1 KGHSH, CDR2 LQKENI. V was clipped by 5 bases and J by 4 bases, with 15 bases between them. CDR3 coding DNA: TGTGCCAGCTCAACAGGGCGGGAGAGTTACGAGCAGTACTTC. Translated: CASSTGRESYEQYF.